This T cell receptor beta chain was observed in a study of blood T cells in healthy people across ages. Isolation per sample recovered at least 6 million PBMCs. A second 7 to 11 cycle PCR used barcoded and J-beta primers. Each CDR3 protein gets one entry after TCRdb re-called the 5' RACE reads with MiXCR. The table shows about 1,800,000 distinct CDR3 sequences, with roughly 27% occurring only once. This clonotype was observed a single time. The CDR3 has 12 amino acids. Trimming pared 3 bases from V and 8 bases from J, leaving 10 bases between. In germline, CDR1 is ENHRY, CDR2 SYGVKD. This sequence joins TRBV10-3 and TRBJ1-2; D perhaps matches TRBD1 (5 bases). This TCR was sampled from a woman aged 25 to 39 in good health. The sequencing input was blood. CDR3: CAISESSGGYTF. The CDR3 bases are TGTGCCATCAGTGAATCGTCAGGGGGCTACACCTTC.